The 14 T cell receptor beta chains below come from one sample, sequenced in a study of response to subunit inactivated influenza vaccine. TCRdb re-called the RT-PCR reads through MiXCR, storing one row per CDR3 protein. In the table there are about 500,000 distinct CDR3 sequences, 16% of which are singletons. Sequenced material: CD4+ T cells sorted from PBMCs, taken less than 30 months after vaccination. These receptors were obtained from a man between 50 and 70 years old who received an inactivated influenza vaccine.

The V and J genes are TRBV29-1 and TRBJ2-1, with D perhaps given as TRBD1 or TRBD2 (5 bases each). The germline V gene has CDR1 SQVTM and CDR2 ANQGSEA. V shed 6 bases and J shed 5 bases, with 17 bases lying between them. The CDR3 loop spans 14 amino acids. Here the CDR3 DNA reads TGCAGCGTCCAACGAGGGACGGGAAACAATGAGCAGTTCTTC. Its translation is CSVQRGTGNNEQFF.

The J gene is TRBJ2-7, the V gene TRBV15, with TRBD1 as a possible D gene (6 bases). The CDR3 has 15 amino acids. Per the germline V gene, CDR1 is LNHNV and CDR2 is YYDKDF (reference sequence). V lost 4 bases, J lost 5 bases, and 18 bases lay in between. In DNA, the CDR3 is TGTGCCACCAGCACCGACCGACTGACAGGTAACGAGCAGTACTTC. Encoded protein: CATSTDRLTGNEQYF. Looking up the rest from reference TRBV15 and TRBJ2-7 gives the full variable domain: DAMVIQNPRYQVTQFGKPVTLSCSQTLNHNVMYWYQQKSSQAPKLLFHYYDKDFNNEADTPDNFQSRRPNTSFCFLDIRSPGLGDTAMYLCATSTDRLTGNEQYFGPGTRLTVT.

The rearrangement uses TRBV2 and TRBJ2-2; 10 bases are shared with TRBD1. In germline, CDR1 is SNHLY, CDR2 FYNNEI. Germline trimming cut 4 bases from V and 4 bases from J; bases unmatched to any gene: 6. CDR3 length: 16 residues. CDR3 nucleotides: TGTGCCAGCAGTGCCTCCGGGACAGGGGTCACCGGGGAGCTGTTTTTT. Residues: CASSASGTGVTGELFF.

The gene calls are TRBV20-1 and TRBJ1-2, with no clear D. Germline CDR1 DFQATT, CDR2 SNEGSKA (reference sequence). V gave up 0 bases and J gave up 7 bases, with 18 bases separating them. The CDR3 totals 15 residues. The CDR3 loop reads CSARDQAGRVSGYTF. CDR3 nucleotides: TGCAGTGCTAGAGACCAGGCTGGGCGCGTCTCTGGCTACACCTTC.

This clonotype was observed a few times. V gene TRBV12-3 or TRBV12-4 combines with J gene TRBJ2-4; 9 bases agree with TRBD1. The CDR3 runs to 17 residues. With 5 bases clipped from V and 2 bases from J, the junction kept 10 bases outside the gene matches. CDR3 sequence: CASSGRTGGLSKNIQYF. The CDR3 nucleotides are TGTGCCAGCAGTGGACGTACAGGGGGCCTTTCCAAAAACATTCAGTACTTC.

The V and J genes are TRBV20-1 and TRBJ2-5; D is possibly TRBD1 or TRBD2 (5 bases each). V was shortened by 3 bases and J by 9 bases, with 23 bases between the two germline ends. The V gene's germline CDR1 is DFQATT and CDR2 SNEGSKA (reference sequence). There are 15 residues in the CDR3. CDR3 protein: CSARSPARLLGAQYF. CDR3 bases: TGCAGTGCTAGGAGTCCGGCAAGACTTTTGGGGGCCCAGTACTTC.

The table lists this clonotype with a few counts. The chain joins TRBV15 to TRBJ2-4; D may be TRBD2 (6 bases). Germline V CDR1 and CDR2: LNHNV, YYDKDF (reference sequence). The CDR3 totals 14 residues. Trimming pared 4 bases from V and 8 bases from J, leaving 15 bases between. The CDR3 DNA sequence: TGTGCCACCAGCATCGCGGGACCCTGGGACATTCAGTACTTC. It is translated as CATSIAGPWDIQYF. Supplemented by reference TRBV15 and TRBJ2-4, the full variable domain reads DAMVIQNPRYQVTQFGKPVTLSCSQTLNHNVMYWYQQKSSQAPKLLFHYYDKDFNNEADTPDNFQSRRPNTSFCFLDIRSPGLGDTAMYLCATSIAGPWDIQYFGAGTRLSVL.

A few counts support this clonotype. The chain is built from TRBV7-8 and TRBJ2-3; 7 bases fit TRBD2. Trimming took 6 bases from V and 6 from J; bases not matched to a gene: 3. Germline V gives CDR1 SGHVS, CDR2 FQNEAQ. CDR3 length: 12 residues. The CDR3 sequence: CASRLGGDTQYF. CDR3 coding DNA: TGTGCCAGCAGGCTCGGGGGGGATACGCAGTATTTT.

This clonotype came up a few times. The V call is TRBV4-1, the J call TRBJ2-3; D is ambiguous. Trimming removed 2 bases from V and 3 bases from J, with 6 bases in between. The germline V gene encodes CDR1 MGHRA and CDR2 YSYEKL. The CDR3 has 13 residues. In nucleotides, the CDR3 is TGCGCCAGCAGCCAACCCGGGACAGATACGCAGTATTTT. Amino acids: CASSQPGTDTQYF.

The chain links TRBV5-5 to TRBJ1-5; 9 bases are a match to TRBD1. This CDR3 region has 17 residues. Germline CDR1 reads SGHKS; CDR2 reads YYEKEE (reference sequence). Trimming removed 0 bases from V and 6 bases from J; junction bases left unmatched: 10. The chain's CDR3 is CASSLVPKTGGGQPQHF. As DNA, the CDR3 is TGTGCCAGCAGCTTGGTTCCTAAGACAGGGGGTGGTCAGCCCCAGCATTTT.

This chain connects TRBV4-2 to TRBJ1-5; D not resolved. V lost 0 bases and J lost 1, with 10 bases in between. There are 16 residues in the CDR3. Germline V gene data show CDR1 as LGHNA and CDR2 as YNFKEQ. The CDR3 nucleotides are TGTGCCAGCAGCCAAGATCAGAACAGAAGCAATCAGCCCCAGCATTTT. It is translated as CASSQDQNRSNQPQHF.

This chain links TRBV7-2 with TRBJ2-7, with D maybe TRBD1 (5 bases). This CDR3 is built from 15 residues. Germline assignment: CDR1 SGHTA and CDR2 FQGNSA. V was pared by 1 base and J by 2 bases, with 12 bases between. CDR3 region: CASSLEAGLTYEQYF. The CDR3, as DNA: TGTGCCAGCAGCTTAGAGGCAGGGCTAACCTACGAGCAGTACTTC.

V is TRBV20-1 and J is TRBJ2-1; D is undetermined. CDR1 and CDR2 (germline): DFQATT, SNEGSKA (reference sequence). The CDR3 contains 13 residues. Trimming cost V 3 bases and J 7 bases, with 13 bases left between them. The CDR3 reads CSARLPGQNEQFF. The CDR3 region has the DNA TGCAGTGCTAGGCTCCCGGGCCAAAATGAGCAGTTCTTC.

Only a few counts were recorded for this clonotype. This chain connects TRBV29-1 to TRBJ1-2; D remains ambiguous. CDR3 length: 13 residues. Germline V lookup: CDR1 SQVTM, CDR2 ANQGSEA. Trimming stripped 3 bases from V and 2 bases from J, with 10 bases between. The CDR3 spells CSVDLPGNYGYTF. The CDR3 coding sequence is TGCAGCGTTGATCTACCAGGAAACTATGGCTACACCTTC.